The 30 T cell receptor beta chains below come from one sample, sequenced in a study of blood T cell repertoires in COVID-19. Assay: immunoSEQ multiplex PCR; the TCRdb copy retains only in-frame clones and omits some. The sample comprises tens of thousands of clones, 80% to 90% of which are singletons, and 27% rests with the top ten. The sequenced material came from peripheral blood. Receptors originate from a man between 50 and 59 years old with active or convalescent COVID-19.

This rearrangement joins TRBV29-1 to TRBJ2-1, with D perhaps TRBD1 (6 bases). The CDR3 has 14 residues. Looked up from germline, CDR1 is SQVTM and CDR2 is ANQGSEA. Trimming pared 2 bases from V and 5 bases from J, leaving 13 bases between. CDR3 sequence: CSVERQGLNNEQFF. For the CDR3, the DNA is TGCAGCGTTGAACGGCAGGGGCTAAACAATGAGCAGTTCTTC.

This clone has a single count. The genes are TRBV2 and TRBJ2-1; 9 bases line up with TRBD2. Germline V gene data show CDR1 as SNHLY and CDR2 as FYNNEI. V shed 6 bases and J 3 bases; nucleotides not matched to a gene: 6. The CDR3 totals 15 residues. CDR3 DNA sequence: TGTGCCAGCAGATCGGGACTAGCCCTCTACAATGAGCAGTTCTTC. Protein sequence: CASRSGLALYNEQFF.

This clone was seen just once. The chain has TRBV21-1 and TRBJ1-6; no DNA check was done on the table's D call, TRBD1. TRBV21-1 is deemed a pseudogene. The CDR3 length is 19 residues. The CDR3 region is CASSKAMDRGLWGNSPLHF. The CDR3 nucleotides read TGTGCCAGCAGCAAAGCCATGGACAGGGGGCTTTGGGGTAATTCACCCCTCCACTTT.

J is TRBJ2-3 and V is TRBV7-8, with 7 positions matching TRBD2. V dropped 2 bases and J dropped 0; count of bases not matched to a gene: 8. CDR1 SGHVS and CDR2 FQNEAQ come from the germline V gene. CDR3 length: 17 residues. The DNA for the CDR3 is TGTGCCAGCAGCTTATGGCCTAGCGGACTTAGCACAGATACGCAGTATTTT. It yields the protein CASSLWPSGLSTDTQYF.

The chain's CDR3 is CASRTPGLAGTDTQYF. The CDR3 DNA sequence: TGCGCCAGCAGAACGCCGGGACTAGCGGGCACAGATACGCAGTATTTT. The chain is built from TRBV5-1 and TRBJ2-3; 11 nucleotides align to TRBD2. CDR1 SGHRS and CDR2 YFSETQ come from the germline V gene. Trimming took 5 bases from V and 1 from J; bases not matched to a gene: 6. CDR3 length: 16 amino acids.

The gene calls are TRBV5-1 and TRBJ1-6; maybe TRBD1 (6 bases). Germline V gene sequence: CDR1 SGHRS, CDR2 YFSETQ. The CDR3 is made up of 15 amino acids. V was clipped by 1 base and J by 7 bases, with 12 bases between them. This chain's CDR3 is CASSLNRAGNSPLHF. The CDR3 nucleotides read TGCGCCAGCAGCTTGAACAGGGCTGGAAATTCACCCCTCCACTTT.

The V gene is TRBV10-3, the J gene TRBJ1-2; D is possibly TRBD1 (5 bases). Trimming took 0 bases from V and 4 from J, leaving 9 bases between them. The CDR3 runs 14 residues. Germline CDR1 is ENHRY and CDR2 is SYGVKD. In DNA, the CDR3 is TGTGCCATCAGTGAGTCCGAGACAGTCTATGGCTACACCTTC. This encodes CAISESETVYGYTF.

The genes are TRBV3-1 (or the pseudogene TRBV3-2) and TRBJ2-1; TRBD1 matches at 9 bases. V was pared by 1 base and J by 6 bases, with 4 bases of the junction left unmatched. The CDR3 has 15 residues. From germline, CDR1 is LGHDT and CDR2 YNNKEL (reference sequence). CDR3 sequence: CASSQGRDRANEQFF. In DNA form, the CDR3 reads TGTGCCAGCAGCCAAGGCCGGGACAGGGCCAATGAGCAGTTCTTC.

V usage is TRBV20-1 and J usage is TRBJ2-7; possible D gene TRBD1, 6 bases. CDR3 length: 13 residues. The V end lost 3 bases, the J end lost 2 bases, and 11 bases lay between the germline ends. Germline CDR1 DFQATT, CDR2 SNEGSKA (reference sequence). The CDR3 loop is CSASPGQAYEQYF. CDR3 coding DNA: TGCAGTGCTAGTCCGGGACAAGCCTACGAGCAGTACTTC.

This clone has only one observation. Written as DNA, the CDR3 is TGCGCCAGCAGCCAAGTTAAACTAGGAGGCTCCTACGAGCAGTACTTC. It translates to CASSQVKLGGSYEQYF. This rearrangement joins TRBV4-1 to TRBJ2-7; D may be TRBD2 (5 bases). V gave up 1 base and J gave up 0 bases, with 13 bases separating them. This CDR3 is built from 16 residues. The germline CDR1 and CDR2 sequences are MGHRA and YSYEKL.

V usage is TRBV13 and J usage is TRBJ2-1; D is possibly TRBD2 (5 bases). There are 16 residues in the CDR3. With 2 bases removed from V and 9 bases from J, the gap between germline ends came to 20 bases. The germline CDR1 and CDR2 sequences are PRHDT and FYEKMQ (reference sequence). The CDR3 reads CASSLLRGQILVEQFF. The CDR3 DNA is TGTGCCAGCAGCTTATTAAGAGGGCAAATCCTTGTTGAGCAGTTCTTC.

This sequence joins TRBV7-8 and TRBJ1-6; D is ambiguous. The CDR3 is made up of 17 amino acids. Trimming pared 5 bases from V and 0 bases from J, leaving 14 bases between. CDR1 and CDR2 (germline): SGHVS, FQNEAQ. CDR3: CASSRLPLSSYNSPLHF. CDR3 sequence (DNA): TGTGCCAGCAGCCGCCTGCCATTGAGCTCCTATAATTCACCCCTCCACTTT.

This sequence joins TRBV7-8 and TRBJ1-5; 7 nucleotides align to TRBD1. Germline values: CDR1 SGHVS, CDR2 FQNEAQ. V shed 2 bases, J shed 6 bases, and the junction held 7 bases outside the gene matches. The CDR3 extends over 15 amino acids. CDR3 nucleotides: TGTGCCAGCAGCTTAAATACAGGGGTTGGTCAGCCCCAGCATTTT. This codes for CASSLNTGVGQPQHF.

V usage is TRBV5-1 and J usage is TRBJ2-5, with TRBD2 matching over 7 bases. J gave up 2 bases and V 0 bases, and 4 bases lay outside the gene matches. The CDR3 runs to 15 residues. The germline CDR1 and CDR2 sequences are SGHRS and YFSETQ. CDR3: CASSLAGGIQETQYF. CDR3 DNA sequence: TGCGCCAGCAGCTTGGCGGGGGGAATTCAAGAGACCCAGTACTTC. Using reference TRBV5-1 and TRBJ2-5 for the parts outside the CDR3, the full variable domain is KAGVTQTPRYLIKTRGQQVTLSCSPISGHRSVSWYQQTPGQGLQFLFEYFSETQRNKGNFPGRFSGRQFSNSRSEMNVSTLELGDSALYLCASSLAGGIQETQYFGPGTRLLVL.

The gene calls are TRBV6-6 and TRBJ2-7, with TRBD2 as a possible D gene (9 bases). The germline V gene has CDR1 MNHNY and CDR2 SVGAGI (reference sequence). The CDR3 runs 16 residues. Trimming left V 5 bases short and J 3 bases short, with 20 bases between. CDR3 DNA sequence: TGTGCCAGCAGTCGAACAGGGGGTAGCGGGAGCTACGAGCAGTACTTC. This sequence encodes CASSRTGGSGSYEQYF.

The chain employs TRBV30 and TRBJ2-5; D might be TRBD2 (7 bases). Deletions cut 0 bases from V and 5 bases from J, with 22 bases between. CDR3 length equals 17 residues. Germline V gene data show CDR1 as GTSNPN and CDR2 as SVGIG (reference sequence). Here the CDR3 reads CAWSVRGGTPGIETQYF. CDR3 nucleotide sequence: TGTGCCTGGAGTGTAAGGGGGGGGACCCCCGGGATTGAGACCCAGTACTTC.

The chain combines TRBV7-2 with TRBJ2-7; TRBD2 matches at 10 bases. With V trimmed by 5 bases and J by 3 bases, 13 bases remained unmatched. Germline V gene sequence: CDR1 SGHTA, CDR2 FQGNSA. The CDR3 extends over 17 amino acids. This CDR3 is CASSLQAGTSDYYEQYF. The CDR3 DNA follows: TGTGCCAGCAGCCTGCAAGCCGGGACTAGCGACTACTACGAGCAGTACTTC.

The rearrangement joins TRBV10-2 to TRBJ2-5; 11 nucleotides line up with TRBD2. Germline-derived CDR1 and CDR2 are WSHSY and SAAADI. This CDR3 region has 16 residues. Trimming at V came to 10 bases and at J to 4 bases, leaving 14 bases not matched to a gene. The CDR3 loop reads CATTPPSGGNGETQYF. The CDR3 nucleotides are TGCGCCACAACGCCGCCTAGCGGGGGGAACGGAGAGACCCAGTACTTC.

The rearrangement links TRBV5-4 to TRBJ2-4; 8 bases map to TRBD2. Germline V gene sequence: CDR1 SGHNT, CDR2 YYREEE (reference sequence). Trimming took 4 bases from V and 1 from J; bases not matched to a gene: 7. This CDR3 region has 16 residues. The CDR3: CASSGEAGVAKNIQYF. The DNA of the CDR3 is TGTGCCAGCAGCGGGGAAGCGGGAGTTGCCAAAAACATTCAGTACTTC.

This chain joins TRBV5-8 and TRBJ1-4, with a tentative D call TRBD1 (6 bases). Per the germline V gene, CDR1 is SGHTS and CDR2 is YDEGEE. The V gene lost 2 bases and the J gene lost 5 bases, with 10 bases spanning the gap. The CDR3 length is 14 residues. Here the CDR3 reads CASSFGRGNEKLFF. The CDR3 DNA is TGTGCCAGCAGCTTTGGAAGGGGGAATGAAAAACTGTTTTTT.

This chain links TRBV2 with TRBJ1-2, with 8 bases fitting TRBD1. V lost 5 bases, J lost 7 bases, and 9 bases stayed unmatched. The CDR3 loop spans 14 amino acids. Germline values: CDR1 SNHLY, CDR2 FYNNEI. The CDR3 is CASSKTGDSSGYTF. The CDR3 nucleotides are TGTGCCAGCAGTAAGACAGGGGACTCCTCTGGCTACACCTTC.

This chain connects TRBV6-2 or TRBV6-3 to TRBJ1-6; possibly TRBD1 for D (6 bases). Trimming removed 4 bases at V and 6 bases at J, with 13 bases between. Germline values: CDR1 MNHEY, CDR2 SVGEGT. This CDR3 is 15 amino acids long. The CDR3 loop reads CASSSRQAINSPLHF. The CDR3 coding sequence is TGTGCCAGCAGTTCCCGACAGGCAATTAATTCACCCCTCCACTTT.

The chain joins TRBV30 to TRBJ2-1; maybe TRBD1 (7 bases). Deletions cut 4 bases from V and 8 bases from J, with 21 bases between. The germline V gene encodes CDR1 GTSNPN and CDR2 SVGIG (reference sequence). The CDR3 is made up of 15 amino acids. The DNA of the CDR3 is TGTGCCTGGACCCGCGGGGACAGAGGACGGGATGAGCAGTTCTTC. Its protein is CAWTRGDRGRDEQFF.

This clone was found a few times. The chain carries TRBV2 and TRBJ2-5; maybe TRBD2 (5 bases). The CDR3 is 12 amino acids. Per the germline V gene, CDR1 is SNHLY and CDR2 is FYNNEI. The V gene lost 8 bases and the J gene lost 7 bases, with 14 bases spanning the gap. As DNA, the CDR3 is TGTGCCAGCCTCTCCTCGGGGAGGACCCAGTACTTC. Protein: CASLSSGRTQYF.

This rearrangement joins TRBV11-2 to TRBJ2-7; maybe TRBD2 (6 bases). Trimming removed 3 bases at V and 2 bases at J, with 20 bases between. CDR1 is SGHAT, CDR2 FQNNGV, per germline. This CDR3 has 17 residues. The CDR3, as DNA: TGTGCCAGCAGCTTTGGAGGGTACTTGGGCCTTACCTACGAGCAGTACTTC. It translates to CASSFGGYLGLTYEQYF.

The CDR3, as DNA: TGTGCCAGCAGTGAACAGGGGGAGACCCAGTACTTC. Translating gives CASSEQGETQYF. V and J are TRBV2 and TRBJ2-5; D is possibly TRBD1 (6 bases). The CDR3 contains 12 residues. The V end was cut by 2 bases, the J end by 5 bases, with 6 bases between. The V gene's germline CDR1 is SNHLY and CDR2 FYNNEI.

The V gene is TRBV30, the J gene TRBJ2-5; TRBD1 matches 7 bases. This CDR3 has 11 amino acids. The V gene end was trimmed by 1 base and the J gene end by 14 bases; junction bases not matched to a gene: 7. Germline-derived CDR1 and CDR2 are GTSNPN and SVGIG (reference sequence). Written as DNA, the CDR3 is TGTGCCTGGAGTGGGACAGGTCGAATCTACTTC. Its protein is CAWSGTGRIYF.

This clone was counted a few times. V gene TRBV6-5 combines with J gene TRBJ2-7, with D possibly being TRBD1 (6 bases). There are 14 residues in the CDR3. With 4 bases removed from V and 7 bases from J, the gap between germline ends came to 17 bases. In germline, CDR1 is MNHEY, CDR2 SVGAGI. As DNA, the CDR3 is TGTGCCAGCAGTTCCCACACAGGGTATTGGGAGCAGTACTTC. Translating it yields CASSSHTGYWEQYF.

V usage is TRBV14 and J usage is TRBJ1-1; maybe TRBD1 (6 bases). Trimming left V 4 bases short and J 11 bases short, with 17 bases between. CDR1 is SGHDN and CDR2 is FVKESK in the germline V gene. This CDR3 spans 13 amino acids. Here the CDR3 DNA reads TGTGCCAGCAGCCCCACCCGACAGGCTATGGCTTTCTTT. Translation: CASSPTRQAMAFF.

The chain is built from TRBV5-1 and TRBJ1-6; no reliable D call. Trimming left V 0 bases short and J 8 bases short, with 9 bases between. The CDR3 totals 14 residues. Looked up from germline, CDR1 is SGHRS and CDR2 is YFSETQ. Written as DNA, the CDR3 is TGCGCCAGCAGCTTGGGCCCCCCGGATTCACCCCTCCACTTT. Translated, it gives CASSLGPPDSPLHF.